This entry lists 5 T cell receptor beta chains sequenced from one sample in a study of CD8 T cells in Susac syndrome. Random hexamers were used to reverse transcribe roughly 0.45 to 1 ug of RNA. TCRdb processed the immunoSEQ multiplex PCR reads anew with MiXCR; each CDR3 protein has one entry. The table includes around 99,000 distinct CDR3 sequences, about 95% detected once. Sequenced input: CD4+ T cells from PBMCs. The receptors originated from a human donor in good health.

This chain connects TRBV5-1 to TRBJ2-7; unclear D gene. Trimming took 0 bases from V and 7 from J, leaving 14 bases between them. The germline CDR1 and CDR2 sequences are SGHRS and YFSETQ. The CDR3 sequence is 14 residues long. CDR3 DNA: TGCGCCAGCAGCTTGGTTTCGGGCAGTAAAGAGCAGTACTTC. Its translation: CASSLVSGSKEQYF.

The chain has TRBV18 and TRBJ1-1, with D perhaps TRBD1 (5 bases). The germline V and J ends were trimmed by 4 bases and 1 base, with 16 bases remaining between them. The CDR3 loop spans 16 amino acids. Per the germline V gene, CDR1 is KGHSH and CDR2 is LQKENI. The CDR3 reads CASSRVSRDENTEAFF. Here the CDR3 DNA reads TGTGCCAGCTCACGGGTGAGCAGGGATGAGAACACTGAAGCTTTCTTT.

CDR3 nucleotides: TGCGCCAGCAGCCAAGAGAGGTTAAATTCACCCCTCCACTTT. This gives the protein CASSQERLNSPLHF. J is TRBJ1-6 and V is TRBV4-1; D is undetermined. The CDR3 has 14 amino acids. Germline CDR1 and CDR2: MGHRA and YSYEKL. The ends were cut back, 0 bases at V and 7 bases at J, with 7 bases in the middle.

The J gene is TRBJ1-1, the V gene TRBV29-1; D is uncertain. V was trimmed by 4 bases and J by 0 bases, leaving 9 bases between them. Germline lookup yields CDR1 SQVTM and CDR2 ANQGSEA. The CDR3 runs to 13 residues. CDR3 sequence reads: CSVADIMNTEAFF. The CDR3, as DNA: TGCAGCGTTGCTGACATCATGAACACTGAAGCTTTCTTT.

This chain links TRBV18 with TRBJ1-2; 8 bases map to TRBD1. The CDR3 length is 13 residues. Germline trimming cut 5 bases from V and 4 bases from J; bases unmatched to any gene: 3. In germline, CDR1 is KGHSH, CDR2 LQKENI. The CDR3 nucleotides read TGTGCCAGCTCAGCCCAGGGGGCCTATGGCTACACCTTC. Protein sequence: CASSAQGAYGYTF. The whole variable domain, filled in from reference TRBV18 and TRBJ1-2, reads NAGVMQNPRHLVRRRGQEARLRCSPMKGHSHVYWYRQLPEEGLKFMVYLQKENIIDESGMPKERFSAEFPKEGPSILRIQQVVRGDSAAYFCASSAQGAYGYTFGSGTRLTVV.